Following are 26 T cell receptor beta chains from one sample sequenced in a study of blood T cells in healthy people across ages. A second about 7 to 12 cycle PCR used barcoded and J-beta primers. A single record per CDR3 protein comes from TCRdb applying MiXCR to the 5' RACE reads. The sample consists of 730,000 or so distinct CDR3 sequences, about 42% of them appearing once. Input material: blood. The receptors shown here come from a woman in her fifties or sixties in good health.

This clonotype was counted a few times. The V and J genes are TRBV3-1 and TRBJ2-5; D not resolved. The CDR3 contains 15 residues. Looked up from germline, CDR1 is LGHDT and CDR2 is YNNKEL (reference sequence). The V end lost 7 bases, the J end lost 1 base, and 16 bases lay between the germline ends. The CDR3 DNA reads as TGTGCCAGCAACGGTGGTACGTCCCTCCAAGAGACCCAGTACTTC. The encoded protein is CASNGGTSLQETQYF.

This chain uses TRBV7-2 with TRBJ1-2; TRBD1 matches 7 bases. J gave up 7 bases and V 2 bases, and 7 bases lay outside the gene matches. Germline lookup yields CDR1 SGHTA and CDR2 FQGNSA. There are 14 residues in the CDR3. CDR3 sequence reads: CASSLSRTGGGYTF. The CDR3 DNA reads as TGTGCCAGCAGCTTATCTAGGACAGGCGGTGGCTACACCTTC.

In this sample, this clonotype turned up a few times. CDR3 DNA sequence: TGTGCCAGCAGCTACGGGACAGCCAATGACTATGGCTACACCTTC. It codes for CASSYGTANDYGYTF. The rearrangement links TRBV4-2 to TRBJ1-2; 7 nucleotides line up with TRBD1. Per the germline V gene, CDR1 is LGHNA and CDR2 is YNFKEQ. This CDR3 has 15 residues. V dropped 5 bases and J dropped 3; count of bases not matched to a gene: 9.

As regards this clonotype: A much bigger clone sits one base away, suggesting this may be a read error. The chain employs TRBV29-1 and TRBJ2-1, with no clear D. Germline CDR1 reads SQVTM; CDR2 reads ANQGSEA. This CDR3 is 15 amino acids long. The CDR3 DNA reads as TGCAGCGTTGGGCTTTTGAGGAGCTCCCACAATGAGCAGTTCTTC. It translates to CSVGLLRSSHNEQFF.

This chain connects TRBV5-1 to TRBJ2-3; D possibly matches TRBD1 or TRBD2 (5 bases each). The germline V and J ends were trimmed by 3 bases and 2 bases, with 13 bases remaining between them. From germline, CDR1 is SGHRS and CDR2 YFSETQ. This CDR3 has 15 residues. The CDR3 coding sequence is TGCGCCAGCAGCTATGGGAGACAGTTCACAGATACGCAGTATTTT. Translated, it gives CASSYGRQFTDTQYF.

J is TRBJ1-6 and V is TRBV18, with D tentatively TRBD1 (5 bases). Germline loops: CDR1 KGHSH, CDR2 LQKENI. V lost 2 bases and J lost 4, with 9 bases in between. The CDR3 is 15 residues long. The CDR3 sequence is CASSPGGVYNSPLHF. In DNA form, the CDR3 reads TGTGCCAGCTCACCAGGGGGTGTGTATAATTCACCCCTCCACTTT.

The chain employs TRBV5-1 and TRBJ2-5; 9 bases line up with TRBD1. The CDR3 is made up of 16 amino acids. The V gene end was trimmed by 2 bases and the J gene end by 5 bases; junction bases not matched to a gene: 10. Germline-derived CDR1 and CDR2 are SGHRS and YFSETQ. The CDR3 here is CASSFDRGTGLETQYF. CDR3 DNA: TGCGCCAGCAGCTTCGACAGGGGGACGGGGCTTGAGACCCAGTACTTC.

The V and J genes are TRBV29-1 and TRBJ2-1, with TRBD1 identical over 7 bases. V lost 3 bases, J lost 6 bases, and 14 bases stayed unmatched. Germline CDR1 reads SQVTM; CDR2 reads ANQGSEA. The CDR3 sequence is 16 residues long. This CDR3 is CSVETNRGGPFNEQFF. CDR3 bases: TGCAGCGTTGAGACTAATCGAGGGGGCCCCTTCAATGAGCAGTTCTTC.

The chain is built from TRBV20-1 and TRBJ2-5, with D possibly TRBD1 on 6 matching bases. The CDR3 totals 16 residues. Trimming removed 0 bases at V and 3 bases at J, with 17 bases between. CDR1 is DFQATT and CDR2 is SNEGSKA in the germline V gene (reference sequence). CDR3 bases: TGCAGTGCTAGAGACCTCCAAAGACAGGTCAAAGAGACCCAGTACTTC. The encoded protein is CSARDLQRQVKETQYF.

This sequence joins TRBV20-1 and TRBJ2-3, with TRBD2 as a possible D gene (7 bases). The germline V and J ends were trimmed by 1 base and 2 bases, with 13 bases remaining between them. This CDR3 has 15 residues. Looked up from germline, CDR1 is DFQATT and CDR2 is SNEGSKA (reference sequence). The CDR3 here is CSARVGGGATDTQYF. The DNA for the CDR3 is TGCAGTGCTAGAGTAGGGGGGGGCGCCACAGATACGCAGTATTTT.

The rearrangement joins TRBV27 to TRBJ1-2; maybe TRBD1 (6 bases). Trimming cost V 0 bases and J 0 bases, with 17 bases left between them. The CDR3 has 18 residues. The germline V gene has CDR1 MNHEY and CDR2 SMNVEV (reference sequence). The CDR3 sequence is CASSLSPAGARANYGYTF. The CDR3 DNA reads as TGTGCCAGCAGTTTATCCCCGGCAGGGGCCAGGGCTAACTATGGCTACACCTTC.

Of note for this clonotype: This clone may be a read error of a much larger clone one base away. The chain joins TRBV5-1 to TRBJ2-1; 10 bases are a match to TRBD2. The CDR3 consists of 15 residues. From germline, CDR1 is SGHRS and CDR2 YFSETQ. V lost 1 base, J lost 7 bases, and 5 bases stayed unmatched. CDR3: CASSLMGLATNEQFF. CDR3 nucleotides: TGCGCCAGCAGCTTGATGGGACTAGCGACTAATGAGCAGTTCTTC.

V usage is TRBV5-1 and J usage is TRBJ2-1; TRBD1 matches 8 bases. CDR3 length: 15 residues. V lost 4 bases, J lost 4 bases, and 7 bases stayed unmatched. Germline assignment: CDR1 SGHRS and CDR2 YFSETQ. CDR3 protein: CASSGQGAGYNEQFF. In DNA, the CDR3 is TGCGCCAGCAGCGGTCAGGGGGCAGGTTACAATGAGCAGTTCTTC.

Note on this clonotype: A much more abundant neighbour one base away suggests this may be a read error. The rearrangement links TRBV6-2 or TRBV6-3 to TRBJ2-5; 10 bases map to TRBD2. The DNA end is more similar to TRBJ2-1, so the J call may be wrong. The CDR3 runs to 14 residues. The germline V gene encodes CDR1 MNHEY and CDR2 SVGEGT. The CDR3: CASSASGRGETQFF. For the CDR3, the DNA is TGTGCCAGCAGTGCAAGCGGGAGGGGAGAGACCCAGTTCTTC.

As for this clonotype: Relative to the germline gene, one junction end is altered; a read error may explain this. V gene TRBV7-7 combines with J gene TRBJ2-7; D tentatively fits TRBD1 or TRBD2 (6 bases each). The germline V gene encodes CDR1 SSHAT and CDR2 FNYEAQ (reference sequence). The CDR3 length is 13 residues. CDR3 in DNA: TGTGCCAGCGGCTTAGCTGGAGGGGGCGAGCAGTACTTC. It encodes CASGLAGGGEQYF. The full variable domain, its missing parts supplied by reference TRBV7-7 and TRBJ2-7, is GAGVSQSPRYKVTKRGQDVTLRCDPISSHATLYWYQQALGQGPEFLTYFNYEAQPDKSGLPSDRFSAERPEGSISTLTIQRTEQRDSAMYRCASGLAGGGEQYFGPGTRLTVT.

V and J are TRBV29-1 and TRBJ2-3; 7 positions agree with TRBD1. The CDR3 is 14 amino acids. Trimming removed 4 bases from V and 4 bases from J; junction bases left unmatched: 8. The germline gives CDR1 SQVTM, CDR2 ANQGSEA. CDR3 bases: TGCAGCGTTGTAGGGCCTCAGGGGGCAGATACGCAGTATTTT. Encoded protein: CSVVGPQGADTQYF.

The CDR3 DNA follows: TGCAGTGCCAGCCCCCAGGCGGTCGGTGAAAAACTGTTTTTT. Its translation: CSASPQAVGEKLFF. The chain couples TRBV20-1 to TRBJ1-4; no firm D call. The V gene lost 6 bases and the J gene lost 7 bases, with 18 bases spanning the gap. The CDR3 contains 14 residues. CDR1 is DFQATT, CDR2 SNEGSKA, per germline (reference sequence).

V gene TRBV7-9 combines with J gene TRBJ2-1; no reliable D call. Trimming took off 1 base at V and 7 bases at J, with 8 bases between the two ends. This CDR3 is built from 13 residues. CDR1 and CDR2 (germline): SEHNR, FQNEAQ (reference sequence). DNA for the CDR3: TGTGCCAGCAGCTTAGAGGCTGGGAATGAGCAGTTCTTC. It yields the protein CASSLEAGNEQFF.

The chain recombines TRBV7-2 with TRBJ2-7; 9 nucleotides align to TRBD1. V dropped 1 base and J dropped 5; count of bases not matched to a gene: 12. Germline-derived CDR1 and CDR2 are SGHTA and FQGNSA. The CDR3 sequence is 17 residues long. The DNA for the CDR3 is TGTGCCAGCAGCTTAGATATGGGACAGGGCCGATCCGACGAGCAGTACTTC. Protein sequence: CASSLDMGQGRSDEQYF.

This clonotype has a handful of counts. The chain recombines TRBV20-1 with TRBJ2-4; D remains ambiguous. The germline gives CDR1 DFQATT, CDR2 SNEGSKA (reference sequence). Trimming removed 5 bases from V and 0 bases from J, with 11 bases in between. CDR3 length: 14 amino acids. CDR3 sequence: CSAEDWVAKNIQYF. The DNA of the CDR3 is TGCAGTGCTGAGGATTGGGTAGCCAAAAACATTCAGTACTTC.

The chain recombines TRBV6-1 with TRBJ1-5; D not resolved. The CDR3 length is 14 residues. V lost 2 bases and J 3 bases, leaving 8 bases between the germline ends. In germline, CDR1 is MNHNS, CDR2 SASEGT. In DNA, the CDR3 is TGTGCCAGCAGTGAAACAGAACCCAATCAGCCCCAGCATTTT. Protein product: CASSETEPNQPQHF.

This clonotype was observed once. The V and J genes are TRBV21-1 and TRBJ2-1; the D segment call TRBD2 is taken from the table without a DNA check. TRBV21-1 is a known pseudogene. CDR3 length: 21 amino acids. In DNA, the CDR3 is TGTGCCAGCAGCCCGCGGGGCAGTCCCAATAGGGAAACGGGCTCCTACAATGGGCAGTTCTTC. It encodes CASSPRGSPNRETGSYNGQFF.

The chain carries TRBV24-1 and TRBJ2-3, with 7 nucleotides matching TRBD1. Germline V lookup: CDR1 KGHDR, CDR2 SFDVKD. This CDR3 spans 13 amino acids. Trimming cost V 2 bases and J 10 bases; bases outside gene matches: 5. The CDR3 sequence: CATSDWTGPAQYF. CDR3 nucleotide sequence: TGTGCCACCAGTGATTGGACAGGTCCAGCGCAGTATTTT.

The V gene is TRBV7-6, the J gene TRBJ2-1; weak D call: TRBD2 (5 bases). V lost 6 bases to trimming and J lost 0 bases, with 12 bases between them. The CDR3 runs 15 residues. The germline gives CDR1 SGHVS, CDR2 FNYEAQ. The CDR3 nucleotides are TGTGCCAGCAGTTCTAGCTCCAGCTCCTACAATGAGCAGTTCTTC. Translating it yields CASSSSSSSYNEQFF.

The J gene is TRBJ2-4, the V gene TRBV7-2; TRBD2 matches 9 bases. Germline CDR1 reads SGHTA; CDR2 reads FQGNSA. The length of the CDR3 is 16 residues. The V segment lost 5 bases and the J segment 13 bases; nucleotides outside the gene matches: 18. The CDR3 DNA reads as TGTGCCAGCAGCCTCACATCGGGACTAGCTTCCAATGAGCAGTACTTC. Its translation: CASSLTSGLASNEQYF.

The V call is TRBV20-1, the J call TRBJ2-1; D remains unclear. The CDR3 sequence is 11 residues long. Germline values: CDR1 DFQATT, CDR2 SNEGSKA (reference sequence). Trimming took 3 bases from V and 7 from J, leaving 7 bases between them. The CDR3 reads CSASTVNEQFF. In DNA form, the CDR3 reads TGCAGTGCTAGTACGGTAAATGAGCAGTTCTTC.